The 27 T cell receptor beta chains presented below share a single source sample, sequenced in a study of identical twins. MiXCR was run by TCRdb on the 5' RACE reads, yielding one entry per CDR3 protein. The table records about 890,000 distinct CDR3 sequences, more than 9% of them present only once. These data were also filed under a second study, of yellow fever vaccine responses in identical twins.

The source material was PBMCs. The receptors were gathered from a woman between 18 and 29 years old in good health.

The chain recombines TRBV27 with TRBJ1-1; the D gene is possibly TRBD1 (5 bases). The CDR3 totals 13 residues. Germline CDR1 is MNHEY and CDR2 is SMNVEV (reference sequence). The V and J ends lost 2 bases and 6 bases respectively, with 10 bases between them. The CDR3 DNA is TGTGCCAGCAGTTTAAGTCGGGGCTCTGAAGCTTTCTTT. It codes for CASSLSRGSEAFF.

The chain carries TRBV6-1 and TRBJ2-7; tentatively, D is TRBD1 (7 bases). Looked up from germline, CDR1 is MNHNS and CDR2 is SASEGT. The CDR3 has 16 residues. V was clipped by 6 bases and J by 3 bases, with 21 bases between them. The CDR3 region has the DNA TGTGCCAGCAGACGAAACGCCGGGACAGCGGGCTACGAGCAGTACTTC. Translated: CASRRNAGTAGYEQYF.

This clonotype came up a few times. J is TRBJ1-1 and V is TRBV12-3 or TRBV12-4; D not certain. The CDR3 is made up of 12 amino acids. V was pared by 6 bases and J by 6 bases, with 11 bases between. CDR3 coding DNA: TGTGCCAGCAGGCGAACCTACGCTGAAGCTTTCTTT. This encodes CASRRTYAEAFF.

The rearrangement joins TRBV29-1 to TRBJ2-4, with D perhaps assigned TRBD1 or TRBD2 (6 bases each). The CDR3 sequence is 11 residues long. The V end lost 4 bases, the J end lost 7 bases, and 8 bases lay between the germline ends. Germline-derived CDR1 and CDR2 are SQVTM and ANQGSEA. DNA of the CDR3: TGCAGCGTTGTAGGGGGGAACATTCAGTACTTC. Amino acid sequence: CSVVGGNIQYF.

This clonotype was detected ten times or more. The rearrangement links TRBV7-9 to TRBJ2-1; TRBD1 or TRBD2 may be the D gene (6 bases each). The CDR3 runs to 15 residues. V was pared by 3 bases and J by 8 bases, with 17 bases between. From germline, CDR1 is SEHNR and CDR2 FQNEAQ (reference sequence). This chain's CDR3 is CASSFTRGPSDEQFF. The CDR3 bases are TGTGCCAGCAGCTTTACCAGGGGACCTAGCGATGAGCAGTTCTTC.

This clonotype was recorded at least ten times. One junction end does not reproduce the germline sequence, and a read error may be involved. The chain uses TRBV5-1 and TRBJ2-1; 14 bases map to TRBD2. Germline values: CDR1 SGHRS, CDR2 YFSETQ. The CDR3 runs to 17 residues. This CDR3 is CASSSGTSGSSYNEQFF. The DNA for the CDR3 is TGTGCCAGCAGTTCGGGGACTAGCGGGAGCTCCTACAATGAGCAGTTCTTC. Full variable domain (remainder filled in from reference TRBV5-1 and TRBJ2-1): KAGVTQTPRYLIKTRGQQVTLSCSPISGHRSVSWYQQTPGQGLQFLFEYFSETQRNKGNFPGRFSGRQFSNSRSEMNVSTLELGDSALYLCASSSGTSGSSYNEQFFGPGTRLTVL.

V gene TRBV7-8 combines with J gene TRBJ2-5; D is undetermined. Trimming left V 5 bases short and J 1 base short, with 11 bases between. This CDR3 has 14 residues. The germline V gene has CDR1 SGHVS and CDR2 FQNEAQ. CDR3 DNA sequence: TGTGCCAGCAGCCGATGGCAAACCCAAGAGACCCAGTACTTC. This sequence encodes CASSRWQTQETQYF.

This clonotype was found a few times. The chain links TRBV28 to TRBJ2-1; D is ambiguous. Per germline, CDR1 MDHEN and CDR2 SYDVKM. V lost 5 bases and J 9 bases, leaving 14 bases between the germline ends. CDR3 length equals 13 residues. In DNA, the CDR3 is TGTGCCAGCAGTCCCCCTCAACTTGCTGAGCAGTTCTTC. Protein: CASSPPQLAEQFF.

This clonotype was recorded at least ten times. The CDR3 loop is CSAEDTGELFF. As DNA, the CDR3 is TGCAGTGCTGAGGACACCGGGGAGCTGTTTTTT. The chain links TRBV20-1 to TRBJ2-2; no firm D call. Germline loops: CDR1 DFQATT, CDR2 SNEGSKA (reference sequence). Between the trimmed V and J ends, which lost 5 bases and 3 bases, there was a span of 4 bases. The CDR3 covers 11 residues.

The chain has TRBV5-5 and TRBJ1-1, with D hard to call. This CDR3 region has 14 residues. The ends were cut back, 0 bases at V and 1 base at J, with 7 bases in the middle. Germline CDR1 reads SGHKS; CDR2 reads YYEKEE (reference sequence). CDR3 DNA sequence: TGTGCCAGCAGCTTGGCCAGATGGAACACTGAAGCTTTCTTT. Translation: CASSLARWNTEAFF.

This clonotype was seen a few times. V gene TRBV12-3 or TRBV12-4 combines with J gene TRBJ1-1; no firm D call. The V end was cut by 1 base, the J end by 6 bases, with 12 bases between. This CDR3 comprises 14 residues. This CDR3 is CASSLVGGLSEAFF. The CDR3 DNA is TGTGCCAGCAGTTTAGTAGGAGGTTTATCTGAAGCTTTCTTT.

This clonotype was counted at least ten times. The chain uses TRBV24-1 and TRBJ2-1; perhaps TRBD2 as D (6 bases). The CDR3 is 16 residues long. CDR1 is KGHDR, CDR2 SFDVKD, per germline. V lost 3 bases and J 1 base, leaving 12 bases between the germline ends. The CDR3 sequence: CATSDIGGESYNEQFF. The CDR3 nucleotides read TGTGCCACCAGTGATATCGGGGGAGAATCCTACAATGAGCAGTTCTTC.

For the CDR3, the DNA is TGCAGCGTTCTACAGGGGCGGACTGAAGCTTTCTTT. This codes for CSVLQGRTEAFF. This chain links TRBV29-1 with TRBJ1-1; 7 bases are a match to TRBD1. Looked up from germline, CDR1 is SQVTM and CDR2 is ANQGSEA. The CDR3 runs 12 residues. Trimming at V came to 5 bases and at J to 5 bases, leaving 5 bases not matched to a gene.

The CDR3, as DNA: TGTGCCAGCAGCCCACAGGGGCGGCAATACGAGCAGTACTTC. As protein: CASSPQGRQYEQYF. The chain joins TRBV12-3 or TRBV12-4 to TRBJ2-7; 7 positions agree with TRBD1. V shed 6 bases and J 4 bases; nucleotides not matched to a gene: 9. The CDR3 extends over 14 amino acids.

This clonotype has more than one count but fewer than ten. The V and J genes are TRBV28 and TRBJ1-4, with D perhaps TRBD1 (6 bases). The germline gives CDR1 MDHEN, CDR2 SYDVKM. CDR3 size: 14 residues. V was pared by 5 bases and J by 4 bases, with 11 bases between. CDR3 sequence (DNA): TGTGCCAGCAGTGAGGGGGTGGTTAATGAAAAACTGTTTTTT. This sequence encodes CASSEGVVNEKLFF.

This clonotype was counted between two and nine times. The chain has TRBV28 and TRBJ2-3, with D tentatively TRBD1 (6 bases). CDR1 is MDHEN, CDR2 SYDVKM, per germline. The CDR3 consists of 15 residues. The germline V and J ends were trimmed by 4 bases and 2 bases, with 13 bases remaining between them. The CDR3 DNA sequence: TGTGCCAGCAGTTCCGAGGGGGAGCCCACAGATACGCAGTATTTT. As protein: CASSSEGEPTDTQYF.

The table lists this clonotype with many counts. V gene TRBV5-1 combines with J gene TRBJ2-7; D gene ambiguous. The ends were cut back, 0 bases at V and 5 bases at J, with 12 bases in the middle. Germline assignment: CDR1 SGHRS and CDR2 YFSETQ. This CDR3 comprises 14 residues. The CDR3 is CASSLAMGRDEQYF. In DNA form, the CDR3 reads TGCGCCAGCAGCTTGGCCATGGGTAGGGACGAGCAGTACTTC.

This clonotype came up a few times. The CDR3 region is CASSLGYSGNSPLHF. CDR3 nucleotide sequence: TGTGCCAGCAGCCTAGGGTATTCGGGGAATTCACCCCTCCACTTT. The chain combines TRBV14 with TRBJ1-6; D not certain. The CDR3 runs 15 residues. Trimming stripped 4 bases from V and 7 bases from J, with 14 bases between. CDR1 is SGHDN, CDR2 FVKESK, per germline.

The chain carries TRBV3-1 and TRBJ1-6, with D tentatively TRBD1 (5 bases). The CDR3 is 16 amino acids. The germline V gene encodes CDR1 LGHDT and CDR2 YNNKEL (reference sequence). With 6 bases removed from V and 4 bases from J, the gap between germline ends came to 16 bases. CDR3 sequence: CASSEGHSGYNSPLHF. In DNA, the CDR3 is TGTGCCAGCAGTGAGGGGCACAGCGGTTATAATTCACCCCTCCACTTT.

A few counts support this clonotype. The chain joins TRBV7-8 to TRBJ2-2, with D possibly being TRBD1 (5 bases). The V and J ends lost 5 bases and 1 base respectively, with 17 bases between them. The V gene's germline CDR1 is SGHVS and CDR2 FQNEAQ. The CDR3 is made up of 17 amino acids. This chain's CDR3 is CASSLRGDSQNTGELFF. The CDR3 DNA reads TGTGCCAGCAGCCTTAGAGGCGACAGCCAGAACACCGGGGAGCTGTTTTTT.

This clonotype was picked up a small number of times. This sequence joins TRBV7-9 and TRBJ1-1, with D possibly matching TRBD1 (6 bases). Trimming removed 5 bases at V and 0 bases at J, with 16 bases between. Germline loops: CDR1 SEHNR, CDR2 FQNEAQ (reference sequence). The CDR3 is 16 residues long. The CDR3 reads CASSLRTARMNTEAFF. The CDR3 coding sequence is TGTGCCAGCAGCCTCAGGACAGCGAGAATGAACACTGAAGCTTTCTTT.

This clonotype came up a few times. The chain uses TRBV29-1 and TRBJ1-1; the D is unclear. CDR1 is SQVTM, CDR2 ANQGSEA, per germline. Trimming pared 2 bases from V and 9 bases from J, leaving 10 bases between. The CDR3 is made up of 11 amino acids. This chain's CDR3 is CSVEIFNQAFF. CDR3 nucleotide sequence: TGCAGCGTTGAAATATTTAACCAAGCTTTCTTT.

This clonotype was counted between two and nine times. The CDR3 reads CASSFDGTSGKYTGELFF. The CDR3 nucleotides are TGCGCCAGCAGCTTCGATGGGACTAGCGGGAAATACACCGGGGAGCTGTTTTTT. The rearrangement joins TRBV5-1 to TRBJ2-2; 13 nucleotides line up with TRBD2. Germline V gives CDR1 SGHRS, CDR2 YFSETQ. V shed 2 bases, J shed 3 bases, and the junction held 7 bases outside the gene matches. This CDR3 comprises 18 residues.

This clonotype turned up a few times. The chain recombines TRBV12-3 or TRBV12-4 with TRBJ1-2, with D possibly being TRBD1 (5 bases). The V and J ends lost 7 bases and 3 bases respectively, with 15 bases between them. This CDR3 has 14 amino acids. In DNA form, the CDR3 reads TGTGCCAGCACCACGACGGGGGGGGACTATGGCTACACCTTC. It encodes CASTTTGGDYGYTF.

V is TRBV4-1 and J is TRBJ2-3; D may be TRBD1 or TRBD2 (5 bases each). Germline values: CDR1 MGHRA, CDR2 YSYEKL. Trimming shortened V by 1 base and J by 5 bases, and 16 bases separated the two germline ends. The CDR3 runs to 16 residues. In nucleotides, the CDR3 is TGCGCCAGCAGCCAAGTGTTGTGGACGGGGCAAGATACGCAGTATTTT. Protein: CASSQVLWTGQDTQYF.

With regard to this clonotype: The junction and the germline gene differ at one end; a read error may be behind it. The chain uses TRBV3-1 and TRBJ1-4; D possibly corresponds to TRBD1 (5 bases). This CDR3 has 18 residues. Germline CDR1 LGHDT, CDR2 YNNKEL (reference sequence). CDR3 coding DNA: TGTACCAGCAGTTCATTAGGGACTTTAGTTAACTCAAATGAAAAACTGTTTTTT. Protein sequence: CTSSSLGTLVNSNEKLFF.

The chain links TRBV2 to TRBJ2-1; 9 bases match TRBD2. The CDR3 runs 15 residues. J gave up 6 bases and V 2 bases, and 5 bases lay outside the gene matches. CDR1 and CDR2 (germline): SNHLY, FYNNEI. CDR3 DNA: TGTGCCAGCAGTGAACTAGCGGGGAATAGCAATGAGCAGTTCTTC. Its translation is CASSELAGNSNEQFF.